This T cell receptor (beta chain) was captured by sequencing in a study of cytomegalovirus exposure and HLA in healthy donors. About this clone itself: Its antigen is undetermined. Additional DNA sequences in this sample encode the identical CDR3.

In the PCR, 60 Vbeta and 13 Jbeta primers were used. Sequencing was performed with immunoSEQ multiplex PCR; in TCRdb, only in-frame clones are kept and a portion is missing. The data show some 200,000 clones, around four fifths seen once. This CDR3 comprises 16 residues. V dropped 0 bases and J dropped 9; count of bases not matched to a gene: 10. Germline CDR1 and CDR2: MNHEY and SVGAGI. Study findings and constraints: Follow-up analysis later connected one missense variant in DCLRE1C with trimming of TCR beta V- and J-genes.

The clonotype originates from a woman aged 35 to 49 in good health and CMV-seronegative. The rearrangement links TRBV6-5 to TRBJ2-5, with TRBD2 identical over 10 bases. Sequencing used PBMCs. The CDR3 sequence is CASSYSADGSGRAQYF. CDR3 nucleotides: TGTGCCAGCAGTTACTCCGCGGATGGGAGCGGGAGGGCCCAGTACTTC.